The entry that follows covers one T cell receptor beta chain sequence. Its antigen is still unknown. No much larger clonotype is one base removed from it; base qualities were not supplied. The CDR3 holds 15 amino acids from the cysteine to the phenylalanine. Only the CDR3 DNA is retained, 45 bases long and in frame from the first base. CDR1 and CDR2 are drawn from the germline V gene (reference sequence): SGHKS, YYEKEE. V drops 2 bases and J drops 0 bases, leaving 9 bases in between. The sample's time point, from its label and the paper: sample from a COVID-19-recovered individual after infection. The donors were patients who had gone through COVID-19 ranging from mild to severe and had recovered. Uncultured memory T cell samples were subjected to sequencing directly after ex vivo isolation. From peripheral blood mononuclear cells, the researchers isolated CD4+ total memory, central memory, effector memory and circulating T follicular helper cells.

This sample is drawn from a study of CD4 T cell repertoires in COVID-19 (TCRdb year 2021). In terms of the full investigation: For cross-reactivity analysis, CFSE-low cells were expanded with IL-2 for nine to ten days and were then relabeled and restimulated with spike proteins from other coronaviruses. In COVID-19-recovered individuals, the study described naturally processed CD4+ T cell responses to SARS-CoV-2 spike and nucleoprotein and used TCR Vbeta sequencing to evaluate clonal composition. In a few recovered individuals, the TCR Vbeta repertoire of SARS-CoV-2-reactive T cells was analyzed at the subset level. Overall study outcomes, separate from this receptor: Several of the most expanded SARS-CoV-2-reactive clonotypes were shared between two or all three memory subsets, suggesting intraclonal diversification. Between 7 and 25% of SARS-CoV-2 clonotypes were also found in SARS-CoV and/or HKU1 spike-stimulated secondary cultures, consistent with cross-reactivity.

Libraries were built with the immunoSEQ multiplex PCR assay. In the paper's pipeline: To quantify how much the repertoires of different subsets overlapped, the Chao-Jaccard similarity index was used along with counts of shared clonotypes. TCRdb's version of the immuneACCESS table is confined to in-frame rearrangements and falls short of the full clone set. An unresolved V gene accounts for under half of the shortfall where checked; the remainder is of unknown origin. V and J calls and clone size are copied from that table; D and trimming were computed from the DNA. Across this sample there are about 75,000 clones, with 80% to 90% seen only once. The ten largest clones represent around 0.59% of the sample.

The clonotype was recovered from a human donor who had COVID-19. The source material was CD4+ T cells from peripheral blood, sampled after recovery from COVID-19. This chain is built from TRBV5-5 and TRBJ1-5; the D gene remains uncertain. The nucleotides are TGTGCCAGCAGCTTTGGGGTTACTAGCAATCAGCCCCAGCATTTT. Translated, it gives CASSFGVTSNQPQHF.